These 18 T cell receptor beta chains came from one sample sequenced in a study of CD8 T cells in Susac syndrome. After extraction with the RNeasy kit, roughly 0.45 to 1 ug of the RNA was reverse transcribed using random hexamers. Using its own MiXCR run on the immunoSEQ multiplex PCR reads, TCRdb lists one record per CDR3 protein. The data show about 140,000 distinct CDR3 sequences, 85% to 95% seen once. Sequenced: CD4+ T cells from PBMCs. Receptors were obtained from a human donor with Susac syndrome.

V is TRBV12-3 or TRBV12-4 and J is TRBJ2-5; 13 nucleotides match TRBD2. V was clipped by 0 bases and J by 1 base; unmatched bases: 2. The CDR3 totals 17 residues. The CDR3 loop is CASSLAGTSGAQETQYF. The DNA of the CDR3 is TGTGCCAGCAGTTTAGCGGGGACTAGCGGGGCCCAAGAGACCCAGTACTTC.

This chain joins TRBV20-1 and TRBJ2-1, with TRBD2 identical over 12 bases. With V trimmed by 1 base and J by 9 bases, 13 bases remained unmatched. CDR3 length equals 17 residues. Germline assignment: CDR1 DFQATT and CDR2 SNEGSKA (reference sequence). This CDR3 is CSARGLLAGGGWSEQFF. The CDR3 bases are TGCAGTGCTAGAGGCCTACTAGCGGGAGGTGGGTGGTCTGAGCAGTTCTTC.

The V call is TRBV20-1, the J call TRBJ2-1; a weak D match, TRBD2 (7 bases). The CDR3 extends over 15 amino acids. Between the trimmed V and J ends, which lost 4 bases and 11 bases, there was a span of 24 bases. Germline lookup yields CDR1 DFQATT and CDR2 SNEGSKA (reference sequence). CDR3 DNA sequence: TGCAGTGCTACCCGGAGTAGCGGAGAGGGGGGGAAGCAGTTCTTC. It translates to CSATRSSGEGGKQFF.

The chain recombines TRBV28 with TRBJ1-1; no firm D call. The CDR3 has 14 residues. Trimming took off 1 base at V and 1 base at J, with 7 bases between the two ends. Germline V lookup: CDR1 MDHEN, CDR2 SYDVKM. CDR3 sequence: CASSLYGENTEAFF. Here the CDR3 DNA reads TGTGCCAGCAGTTTATATGGGGAGAACACTGAAGCTTTCTTT.

CDR3 amino acids: CASSPGSPETQYF. The DNA for the CDR3 is TGTGCCAGCTCACCGGGCAGCCCAGAGACCCAGTACTTC. V is TRBV18 and J is TRBJ2-5; D is ambiguous. This CDR3 has 13 amino acids. V was clipped by 3 bases and J by 4 bases, with 9 bases between them. Germline V gene sequence: CDR1 KGHSH, CDR2 LQKENI.

The chain uses TRBV30 and TRBJ1-4; no reliable D call. Germline lookup yields CDR1 GTSNPN and CDR2 SVGIG (reference sequence). The CDR3 length is 11 residues. The ends were cut back, 2 bases at V and 8 bases at J, with 6 bases in the middle. The CDR3: CAWSIREKLFF. In nucleotides, the CDR3 is TGTGCCTGGAGTATAAGGGAAAAACTGTTTTTT.

The chain has TRBV3-1 and TRBJ2-1, with TRBD2 matching over 7 bases. Trimming took 8 bases from V and 12 from J; bases not matched to a gene: 16. There are 14 residues in the CDR3. Germline CDR1 LGHDT, CDR2 YNNKEL (reference sequence). CDR3 bases: TGTGCCAGCGCGGGAGAACCCAATCCGCGGAGGCAGTTCTTC. Its protein product is CASAGEPNPRRQFF.

V and J are TRBV10-3 and TRBJ2-2; no reliable D call. Germline V lookup: CDR1 ENHRY, CDR2 SYGVKD. V lost 4 bases and J 5 bases, leaving 5 bases between the germline ends. The CDR3 is 12 amino acids. This chain's CDR3 is CAISGVTGELFF. The CDR3 bases are TGTGCCATCAGTGGGGTTACCGGGGAGCTGTTTTTT.

The V and J genes are TRBV30 and TRBJ2-5; D is unclear. V gave up 8 bases and J gave up 2 bases, with 18 bases separating them. There are 14 residues in the CDR3. CDR1 is GTSNPN and CDR2 is SVGIG in the germline V gene (reference sequence). The CDR3 bases are TGTGCCGCCATCTATCTCGGACGGCAAGAGACCCAGTACTTC. The encoded protein is CAAIYLGRQETQYF.

The V call is TRBV29-1, the J call TRBJ2-7; 9 bases are a match to TRBD1. CDR1 SQVTM and CDR2 ANQGSEA come from the germline V gene. With V trimmed by 6 bases and J by 6 bases, 9 bases remained unmatched. This CDR3 spans 13 amino acids. The CDR3 sequence is CSVGRTGVGEQYF. The CDR3 DNA follows: TGCAGCGTCGGCCGGACAGGGGTTGGCGAGCAGTACTTC.

The V call is TRBV3-1, the J call TRBJ2-3; D is uncertain. The V gene's germline CDR1 is LGHDT and CDR2 YNNKEL (reference sequence). The length of the CDR3 is 15 residues. With 5 bases removed from V and 2 bases from J, the gap between germline ends came to 14 bases. CDR3 sequence (DNA): TGTGCCAGCAGCGCCTCACCGGAAAACACAGATACGCAGTATTTT. It translates to CASSASPENTDTQYF.

The chain is built from TRBV27 and TRBJ2-1, with 8 bases lining up with TRBD1. CDR3 length equals 15 residues. Germline V gives CDR1 MNHEY, CDR2 SMNVEV (reference sequence). The trim removed 6 bases at V and 5 bases at J, leaving 9 bases unmatched. The CDR3: CASSPDRVRNNEQFF. The CDR3 DNA reads TGTGCCAGCAGCCCGGACAGGGTCCGGAACAATGAGCAGTTCTTC.

This chain joins TRBV5-1 and TRBJ1-2; D gene unclear. Trimming left V 9 bases short and J 6 bases short, with 21 bases between. The CDR3 has 14 residues. The germline V gene has CDR1 SGHRS and CDR2 YFSETQ. As DNA, the CDR3 is TGCGCCACCGGGAGGGCGCCGGGTTCGGATGGCTACACCTTC. It codes for CATGRAPGSDGYTF.

The chain carries TRBV30 and TRBJ2-7; no reliable D call. V was pared by 4 bases and J by 3 bases, with 7 bases between. The CDR3 has 11 residues. CDR1 GTSNPN and CDR2 SVGIG come from the germline V gene (reference sequence). CDR3 residues: CAWTNSYEQYF. CDR3 in DNA: TGTGCCTGGACAAACAGCTACGAGCAGTACTTC.

The rearrangement joins TRBV3-1 to TRBJ1-1; 10 nucleotides align to TRBD1. The CDR3 length is 15 residues. Germline values: CDR1 LGHDT, CDR2 YNNKEL (reference sequence). Trimming at V came to 4 bases and at J to 4 bases, leaving 6 bases not matched to a gene. The CDR3 DNA follows: TGTGCCAGCAGCCCCGGGACAGGGGTAGGCACTGAAGCTTTCTTT. Translating gives CASSPGTGVGTEAFF.

The chain joins TRBV5-1 to TRBJ2-5; no definite D call. The germline V and J ends were trimmed by 4 bases and 4 bases, with 14 bases remaining between them. Germline V lookup: CDR1 SGHRS, CDR2 YFSETQ. CDR3 size: 14 residues. Here the CDR3 DNA reads TGCGCCAGCAGCGTTCACGGTGTGGTAGAGACCCAGTACTTC. It translates to CASSVHGVVETQYF. Full variable domain (remainder filled in from reference TRBV5-1 and TRBJ2-5): KAGVTQTPRYLIKTRGQQVTLSCSPISGHRSVSWYQQTPGQGLQFLFEYFSETQRNKGNFPGRFSGRQFSNSRSEMNVSTLELGDSALYLCASSVHGVVETQYFGPGTRLLVL.

The gene calls are TRBV2 and TRBJ2-1; D not certain. Germline values: CDR1 SNHLY, CDR2 FYNNEI. V was pared by 1 base and J by 6 bases, with 7 bases between. This CDR3 has 13 residues. The CDR3 protein is CASSEGVFNEQFF. CDR3 DNA sequence: TGTGCCAGCAGTGAAGGGGTATTCAATGAGCAGTTCTTC. Full variable domain (outside the CDR3, taken from reference TRBV2 and TRBJ2-1): EPEVTQTPSHQVTQMGQEVILRCVPISNHLYFYWYRQILGQKVEFLVSFYNNEISEKSEIFDDQFSVERPDGSNFTLKIRSTKLEDSAMYFCASSEGVFNEQFFGPGTRLTVL.

This chain connects TRBV30 to TRBJ1-2, with D perhaps TRBD1 (5 bases). Germline V gives CDR1 GTSNPN, CDR2 SVGIG (reference sequence). V shed 0 bases and J shed 0 bases, with 14 bases lying between them. This CDR3 spans 16 amino acids. In nucleotides, the CDR3 is TGTGCCTGGAGTGTACGGGGGACCCTAACTAACTATGGCTACACCTTC. Translated, it gives CAWSVRGTLTNYGYTF.